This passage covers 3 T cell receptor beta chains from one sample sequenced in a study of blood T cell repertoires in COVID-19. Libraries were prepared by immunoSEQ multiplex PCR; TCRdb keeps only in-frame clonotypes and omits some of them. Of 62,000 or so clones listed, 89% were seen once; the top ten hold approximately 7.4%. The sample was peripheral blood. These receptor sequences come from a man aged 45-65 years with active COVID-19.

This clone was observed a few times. The CDR3 nucleotides read TGTGCCAGCAGTTATCAGGACAATACTTTCTTT. Translated, it gives CASSYQDNTFF. The chain recombines TRBV6-5 with TRBJ1-1, with D tentatively TRBD1 (5 bases). V was cut by 3 bases and J by 12 bases, with 11 bases left in between. The CDR3 is 11 residues long. Germline lookup yields CDR1 MNHEY and CDR2 SVGAGI.

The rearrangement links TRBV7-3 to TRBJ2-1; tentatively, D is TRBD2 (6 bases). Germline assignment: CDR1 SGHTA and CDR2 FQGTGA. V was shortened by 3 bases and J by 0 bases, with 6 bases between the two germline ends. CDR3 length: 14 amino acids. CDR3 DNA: TGTGCCAGCAGCTTGGGGGGCTCCTACAATGAGCAGTTCTTC. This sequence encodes CASSLGGSYNEQFF.

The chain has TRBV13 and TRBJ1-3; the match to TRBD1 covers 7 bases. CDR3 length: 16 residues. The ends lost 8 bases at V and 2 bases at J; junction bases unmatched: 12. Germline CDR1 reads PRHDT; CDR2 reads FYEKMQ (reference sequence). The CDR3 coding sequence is TGTGCCAGCGCGCGACAGGGCCCGGCTCCTGGAAACACCATATATTTT. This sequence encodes CASARQGPAPGNTIYF.